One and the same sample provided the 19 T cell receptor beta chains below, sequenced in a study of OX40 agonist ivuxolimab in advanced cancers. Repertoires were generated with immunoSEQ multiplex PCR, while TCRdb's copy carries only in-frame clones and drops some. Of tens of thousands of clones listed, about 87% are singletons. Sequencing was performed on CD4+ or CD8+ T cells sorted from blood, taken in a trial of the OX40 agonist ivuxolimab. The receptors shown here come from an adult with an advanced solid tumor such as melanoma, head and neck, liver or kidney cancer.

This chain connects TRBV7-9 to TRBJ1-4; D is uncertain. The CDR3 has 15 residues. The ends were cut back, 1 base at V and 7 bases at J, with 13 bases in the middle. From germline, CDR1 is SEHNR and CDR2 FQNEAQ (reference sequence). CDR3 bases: TGTGCCAGCAGCTTAGTCTTAAGGCCGGGTGAAAAACTGTTTTTT. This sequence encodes CASSLVLRPGEKLFF. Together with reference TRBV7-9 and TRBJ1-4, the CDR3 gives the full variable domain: DTGVSQNPRHKITKRGQNVTFRCDPISEHNRLYWYRQTLGQGPEFLTYFQNEAQLEKSRLLSDRFSAERPKGSFSTLEIQRTEQGDSAMYLCASSLVLRPGEKLFFGSGTQLSVL.

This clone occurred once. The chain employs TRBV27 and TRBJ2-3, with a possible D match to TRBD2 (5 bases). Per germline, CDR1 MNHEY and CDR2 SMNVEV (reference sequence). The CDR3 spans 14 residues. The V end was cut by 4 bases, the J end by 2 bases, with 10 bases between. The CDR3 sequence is CASSWLGVTDTQYF. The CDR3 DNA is TGTGCCAGCAGTTGGTTGGGAGTCACAGATACGCAGTATTTT.

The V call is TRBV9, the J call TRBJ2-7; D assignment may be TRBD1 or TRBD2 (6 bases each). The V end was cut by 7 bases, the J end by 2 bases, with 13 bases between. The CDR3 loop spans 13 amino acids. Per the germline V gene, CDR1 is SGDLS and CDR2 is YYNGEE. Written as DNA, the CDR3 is TGTGCCAGCGCCCCGGGGGCCGCCTACGAGCAGTACTTC. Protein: CASAPGAAYEQYF.

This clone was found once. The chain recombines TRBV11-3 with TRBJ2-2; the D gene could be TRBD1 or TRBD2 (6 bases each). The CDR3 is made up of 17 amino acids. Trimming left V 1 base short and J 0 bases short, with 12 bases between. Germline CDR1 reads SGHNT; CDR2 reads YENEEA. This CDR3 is CASSLARGPSNTGELFF. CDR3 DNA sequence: TGTGCCAGCAGCTTAGCCCGGGGGCCGTCGAACACCGGGGAGCTGTTTTTT.

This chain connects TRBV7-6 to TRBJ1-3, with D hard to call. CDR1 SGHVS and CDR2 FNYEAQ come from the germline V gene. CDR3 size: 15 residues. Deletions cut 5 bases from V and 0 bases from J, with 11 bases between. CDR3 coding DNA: TGTGCCAGCAGCCTAGGACCGCTCTCTGGAAACACCATATATTTT. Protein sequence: CASSLGPLSGNTIYF. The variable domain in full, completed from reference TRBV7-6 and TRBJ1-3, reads GAGVSQSPRYKVTKRGQDVALRCDPISGHVSLYWYRQALGQGPEFLTYFNYEAQQDKSGLPNDRFSAERPEGSISTLTIQRTEQRDSAMYRCASSLGPLSGNTIYFGEGSWLTVV.

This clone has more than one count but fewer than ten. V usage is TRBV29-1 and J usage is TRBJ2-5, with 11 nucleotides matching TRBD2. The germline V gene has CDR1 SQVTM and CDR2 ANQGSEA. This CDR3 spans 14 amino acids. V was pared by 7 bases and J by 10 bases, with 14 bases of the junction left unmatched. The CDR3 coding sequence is TGCAGCGCCACAGTAGCGGGAGGGACTCGGGGCCAGTACTTC. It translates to CSATVAGGTRGQYF.

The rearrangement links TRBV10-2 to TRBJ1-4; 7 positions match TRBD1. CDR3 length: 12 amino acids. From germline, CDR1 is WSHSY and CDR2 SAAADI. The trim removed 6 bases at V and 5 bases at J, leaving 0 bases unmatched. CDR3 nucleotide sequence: TGCGCCAGCAGGACAGGGAATGAAAAACTGTTTTTT. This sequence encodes CASRTGNEKLFF.

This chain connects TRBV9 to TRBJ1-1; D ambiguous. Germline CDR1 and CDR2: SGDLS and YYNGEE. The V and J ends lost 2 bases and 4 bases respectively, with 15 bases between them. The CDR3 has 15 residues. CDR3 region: CASSVLGQMVTEAFF. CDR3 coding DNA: TGTGCCAGCAGCGTTCTCGGGCAGATGGTCACTGAAGCTTTCTTT.

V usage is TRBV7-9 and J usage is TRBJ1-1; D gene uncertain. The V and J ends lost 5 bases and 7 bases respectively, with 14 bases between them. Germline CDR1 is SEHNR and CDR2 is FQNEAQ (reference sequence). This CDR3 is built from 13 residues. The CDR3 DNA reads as TGTGCCAGCAGCGTAACCGGGAGAGATGAAGCTTTCTTT. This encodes CASSVTGRDEAFF.

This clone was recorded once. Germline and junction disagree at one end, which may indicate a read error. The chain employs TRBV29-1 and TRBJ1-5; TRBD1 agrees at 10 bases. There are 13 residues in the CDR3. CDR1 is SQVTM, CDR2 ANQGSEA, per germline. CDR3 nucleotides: TGCAGCGTTGAGACAGGGGGCAAGCAGCCCCAGCATTTT. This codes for CSVETGGKQPQHF. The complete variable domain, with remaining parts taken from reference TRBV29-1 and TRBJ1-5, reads SAVISQKPSRDICQRGTSLTIQCQVDSQVTMMFWYRQQPGQSLTLIATANQGSEATYESGFVIDKFPISRPNLTFSTLTVSNMSPEDSSIYLCSVETGGKQPQHFGDGTRLSIL.

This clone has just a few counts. Here the CDR3 reads CASSSGSSLSYGYTF. The CDR3 nucleotides read TGTGCCAGCAGCTCAGGCAGCTCCCTTTCCTATGGCTACACCTTC. V gene TRBV13 combines with J gene TRBJ1-2; no firm D call. This CDR3 has 15 amino acids. Trimming removed 4 bases at V and 4 bases at J, with 16 bases between. Germline lookup yields CDR1 PRHDT and CDR2 FYEKMQ (reference sequence).

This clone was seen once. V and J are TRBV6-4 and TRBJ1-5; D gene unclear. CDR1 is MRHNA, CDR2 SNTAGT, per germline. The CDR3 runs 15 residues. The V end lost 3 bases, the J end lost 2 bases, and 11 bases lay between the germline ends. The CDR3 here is CASSEGGDGNQPQHF. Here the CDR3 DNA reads TGTGCCAGCAGTGAAGGAGGAGATGGCAATCAGCCCCAGCATTTT.

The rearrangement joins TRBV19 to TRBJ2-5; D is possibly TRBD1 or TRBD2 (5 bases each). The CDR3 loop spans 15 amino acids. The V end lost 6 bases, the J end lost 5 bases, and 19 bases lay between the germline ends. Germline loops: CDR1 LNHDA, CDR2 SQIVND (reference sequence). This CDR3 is CASRIGASVGETQYF. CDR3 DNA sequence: TGTGCCAGTAGAATCGGGGCCAGCGTTGGGGAGACCCAGTACTTC.

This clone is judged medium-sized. CDR3 in amino acids: CANEGIDSPLHF. The CDR3 region has the DNA TGTGCCAATGAGGGGATCGATTCACCCCTCCACTTT. This sequence joins TRBV11-2 and TRBJ1-6, with D tentatively TRBD1 (5 bases). The CDR3 has 12 amino acids. V gave up 10 bases and J gave up 8 bases, with 12 bases separating them. From germline, CDR1 is SGHAT and CDR2 FQNNGV.

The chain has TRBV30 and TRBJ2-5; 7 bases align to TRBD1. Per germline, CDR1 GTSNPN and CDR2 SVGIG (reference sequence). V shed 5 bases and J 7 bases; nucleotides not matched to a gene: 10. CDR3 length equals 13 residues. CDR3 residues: CAWGKGASRTQYF. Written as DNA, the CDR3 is TGTGCCTGGGGGAAGGGGGCTTCTAGGACCCAGTACTTC.

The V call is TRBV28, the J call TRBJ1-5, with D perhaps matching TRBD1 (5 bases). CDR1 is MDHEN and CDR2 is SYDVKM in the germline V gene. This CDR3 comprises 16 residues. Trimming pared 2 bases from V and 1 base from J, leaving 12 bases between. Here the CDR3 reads CASSLDHGASNQPQHF. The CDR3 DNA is TGTGCCAGCAGTTTAGACCACGGGGCGAGCAATCAGCCCCAGCATTTT.

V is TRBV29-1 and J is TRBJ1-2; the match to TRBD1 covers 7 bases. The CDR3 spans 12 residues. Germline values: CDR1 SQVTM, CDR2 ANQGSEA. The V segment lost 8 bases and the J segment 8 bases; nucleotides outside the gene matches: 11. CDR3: CSFTTQGRGYTF. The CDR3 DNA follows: TGCAGCTTTACGACACAGGGGCGAGGCTACACCTTC.

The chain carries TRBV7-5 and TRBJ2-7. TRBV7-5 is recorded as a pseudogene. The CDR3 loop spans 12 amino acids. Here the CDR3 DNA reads TGTGCCAGCAGCTCCAACCCCTACGAGCAGTACTTC. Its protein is CASSSNPYEQYF.

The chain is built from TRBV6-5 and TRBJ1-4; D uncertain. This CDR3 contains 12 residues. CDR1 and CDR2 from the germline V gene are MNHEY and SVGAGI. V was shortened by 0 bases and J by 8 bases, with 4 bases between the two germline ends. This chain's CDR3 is CASSYSGEKLFF. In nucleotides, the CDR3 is TGTGCCAGCAGTTACTCAGGGGAAAAACTGTTTTTT.